These 13 T cell receptor beta chains were all obtained from the same sample, sequenced in a study of blood T cell repertoires in COVID-19. Repertoires were generated with immunoSEQ multiplex PCR, while TCRdb's copy carries only in-frame clones and drops some. The sample includes under 200,000 clones, approximately 88% of them seen just once. The sequencing sample was made of PBMCs or T cells enriched from blood (not recorded which). The receptor source for this set is a woman aged 18 to 35 who had recovered from COVID-19.

The chain couples TRBV3-1 (or the pseudogene TRBV3-2) to TRBJ1-2, with a possible D match to TRBD1 (5 bases). The CDR3 length is 15 residues. Trimming removed 6 bases at V and 2 bases at J, with 16 bases between. Germline V gives CDR1 LGHDT, CDR2 YNNKEL (reference sequence). The CDR3 here is CASRQSDSPNYGYTF. The CDR3 DNA is TGTGCCAGCAGGCAATCTGACAGCCCCAACTATGGCTACACCTTC.

The rearrangement joins TRBV11-2 to TRBJ2-5, with 9 bases matching TRBD2. V shed 1 base, J shed 3 bases, and the junction held 3 bases outside the gene matches. The CDR3 length is 15 residues. Germline CDR1 SGHAT, CDR2 FQNNGV. The CDR3 reads CASSLGGGAKETQYF. The CDR3 DNA reads as TGTGCCAGCAGCTTAGGCGGGGGGGCTAAAGAGACCCAGTACTTC.

This rearrangement joins TRBV6-1 to TRBJ2-7; 7 bases agree with TRBD1. The CDR3 runs to 15 residues. V lost 3 bases to trimming and J lost 4 bases; unmatched junction nucleotides: 9. Germline lookup yields CDR1 MNHNS and CDR2 SASEGT. Written as DNA, the CDR3 is TGTGCCAGCAGTGAGGGACCGGGACAGAAATACGAGCAGTACTTC. It specifies CASSEGPGQKYEQYF.

This CDR3 is CASSNPGLARDEQFF. Written as DNA, the CDR3 is TGTGCCAGCAGCAACCCGGGACTCGCTAGGGATGAGCAGTTCTTC. V and J are TRBV6-5 and TRBJ2-1; TRBD2 might be the D (6 bases). The CDR3 has 15 amino acids. CDR1 is MNHEY and CDR2 is SVGAGI in the germline V gene. V was trimmed by 6 bases and J by 8 bases, leaving 20 bases between them.

V is TRBV27 and J is TRBJ1-3, with 7 bases identical to TRBD1. The CDR3 is 13 residues long. Per the germline V gene, CDR1 is MNHEY and CDR2 is SMNVEV (reference sequence). V gave up 1 base and J gave up 8 bases; unmatched junction bases: 2. Written as DNA, the CDR3 is TGTGCCAGCAGTTTATACAGGGGTGACACCATATATTTT. This encodes CASSLYRGDTIYF.

Only a few counts were recorded for this clone. This chain links TRBV6-6 with TRBJ1-1, with TRBD1 as a possible D gene (6 bases). The CDR3 sequence is 14 residues long. Per the germline V gene, CDR1 is MNHNY and CDR2 is SVGAGI (reference sequence). Trimming took off 2 bases at V and 7 bases at J, with 14 bases between the two ends. The CDR3 DNA is TGTGCCAGCAGTTACCGGGGGGCGGGTGTTGAAGCTTTCTTT. The encoded protein is CASSYRGAGVEAFF.

J is TRBJ1-5 and V is TRBV12-3 or TRBV12-4; D gene unclear. The CDR3 has 13 amino acids. Trimming shortened V by 3 bases and J by 5 bases, and 8 bases separated the two germline ends. Here the CDR3 DNA reads TGTGCCAGCAGTTTTGGAGCTTATCAGCCCCAGCATTTT. It yields the protein CASSFGAYQPQHF.

This chain connects TRBV4-1 to TRBJ2-7; TRBD2 matches 8 bases. This CDR3 region has 14 residues. Germline V gene data show CDR1 as MGHRA and CDR2 as YSYEKL. J lost 3 bases, V lost 0 bases, and 1 base had no gene match. The CDR3 loop reads CASSQDGTSYEQYF. The DNA of the CDR3 is TGCGCCAGCAGCCAAGACGGGACTAGCTACGAGCAGTACTTC.

The genes are TRBV14 and TRBJ1-2; the D gene is possibly TRBD1 (6 bases). Germline loops: CDR1 SGHDN, CDR2 FVKESK. The CDR3 is 15 residues long. The V gene lost 5 bases and the J gene lost 4 bases, with 17 bases spanning the gap. CDR3 in amino acids: CASSKGTLNPYGYTF. CDR3 nucleotide sequence: TGTGCCAGCAGCAAAGGGACACTCAACCCCTATGGCTACACCTTC.

The rearrangement links TRBV24-1 to TRBJ2-2; the match to TRBD1 covers 11 bases. J was trimmed by 5 bases and V by 5 bases; bases with no gene match: 6. Per the germline V gene, CDR1 is KGHDR and CDR2 is SFDVKD. The CDR3 loop spans 16 amino acids. The CDR3 protein is CATSAVDRGRTGELFF. The CDR3, as DNA: TGTGCCACCAGTGCCGTGGACAGGGGGCGAACCGGGGAGCTGTTTTTT.

The chain joins TRBV4-1 to TRBJ2-1; unclear D gene. The length of the CDR3 is 16 residues. Germline CDR1 reads MGHRA; CDR2 reads YSYEKL. Trimming removed 5 bases from V and 0 bases from J, with 14 bases in between. The CDR3 is CASSIRVQSSYNEQFF. Here the CDR3 DNA reads TGCGCCAGCAGCATCCGGGTTCAGAGCTCCTACAATGAGCAGTTCTTC.

The rearrangement joins TRBV12-5 to TRBJ2-7; 8 bases match TRBD1. The germline V gene encodes CDR1 LGHNT and CDR2 FRNRAP. V gave up 1 base and J gave up 2 bases; unmatched junction bases: 7. The CDR3 spans 16 residues. The CDR3 protein is CASGLAGADRAYEQYF. CDR3 nucleotide sequence: TGTGCTAGTGGTTTGGCAGGGGCGGACAGGGCCTACGAGCAGTACTTC.

The CDR3 DNA is TGTGCCAGTAGGGTGGCAGGCTCTGGAAACACCATATATTTT. This gives the protein CASRVAGSGNTIYF. The rearrangement joins TRBV19 to TRBJ1-3; D uncertain. V lost 6 bases and J 0 bases, leaving 9 bases between the germline ends. CDR3 length: 14 amino acids. Germline V gene data show CDR1 as LNHDA and CDR2 as SQIVND (reference sequence).